This T cell receptor (beta chain) is from a study of blood T cell repertoires in COVID-19. Study-level information: The samples span acute and convalescent COVID-19 from the United States, Italy and Spain. PBMCs, B-cell-depleted T cells, or T cells were the source of the cDNA or gDNA that made up the material.

Authors' analysis steps: Using reference gene primer amplification, nucleated cell counts were estimated. Profiled with immunoSEQ multiplex PCR; TCRdb holds only in-frame clones, not every one. Clone size and V and J calls were adopted from that table, with D and trimming inferred from the DNA. The sample records 150,000 to 200,000 clones, approximately 80% being singletons. CDR3 size: 15 residues. The germline V gene encodes CDR1 GTSNPN and CDR2 SVGIG (reference sequence). Trimming at V came to 2 bases and at J to 2 bases, leaving 6 bases not matched to a gene. This clone was observed a handful of times.

Sequencing was performed on peripheral blood. The genes are TRBV30 and TRBJ1-1, with TRBD1 identical over 9 bases. This clonotype was obtained from a woman older than 75 with acute or convalescent COVID-19. As DNA, the CDR3 is TGTGCCTGGAGTCCTCGGGGACAGGGTAACACTGAAGCTTTCTTT. Protein: CAWSPRGQGNTEAFF. Looking up the rest from reference TRBV30 and TRBJ1-1 gives the full variable domain: SQTIHQWPATLVQPVGSPLSLECTVEGTSNPNLYWYRQAAGRGLQLLFYSVGIGQISSEVPQNLSASRPQDRQFILSSKKLLLSDSGFYLCAWSPRGQGNTEAFFGQGTRLTVV.